The next 26 T cell receptor beta chains were all read from a single sample in a study of STAT5B mutations in CD4+ large granular lymphocyte leukemia. Method: immunoSEQ multiplex PCR; TCRdb's copy keeps in-frame clones and lacks some. The sample gives about 48,000 clones, around 70% of which show up once; less than 2% is in the top ten. The sequenced sample was CD4+ T cells from blood buffy coats. These receptors came from a human donor in good health.

This clone showed up just a few times. The chain combines TRBV6-1 with TRBJ1-3, with TRBD1 as a possible D gene (6 bases). Trimming removed 6 bases at V and 4 bases at J, with 13 bases between. Per the germline V gene, CDR1 is MNHNS and CDR2 is SASEGT. The length of the CDR3 is 14 residues. The CDR3 bases are TGTGCCAGCAGGGATCCGGGACACGGAAACACCATATATTTT. Translating gives CASRDPGHGNTIYF.

The rearrangement joins TRBV18 to TRBJ2-1, with 11 bases lining up with TRBD2. The CDR3 totals 16 residues. J lost 2 bases, V lost 3 bases, and 3 bases had no gene match. Germline V CDR1 and CDR2: KGHSH, LQKENI. CDR3 region: CASSPIAGGPYNEQFF. For the CDR3, the DNA is TGTGCCAGCTCACCTATAGCGGGGGGGCCCTACAATGAGCAGTTCTTC.

The J gene is TRBJ2-2, the V gene TRBV19; TRBD2 might be the D (5 bases). CDR3 size: 15 residues. The V gene lost 4 bases and the J gene lost 0 bases, with 9 bases spanning the gap. CDR1 is LNHDA and CDR2 is SQIVND in the germline V gene (reference sequence). The CDR3 sequence is CASSTMGANTGELFF. For the CDR3, the DNA is TGTGCCAGTAGTACTATGGGAGCGAACACCGGGGAGCTGTTTTTT.

The chain is built from TRBV18 and TRBJ2-5; 8 bases agree with TRBD2. The V and J ends lost 6 bases and 0 bases, in that order; junction bases with no gene match: 6. CDR1 KGHSH and CDR2 LQKENI come from the germline V gene. The CDR3 totals 15 residues. Here the CDR3 reads CASSPAGGDQETQYF. As DNA, the CDR3 is TGTGCCAGCTCCCCCGCGGGGGGTGACCAAGAGACCCAGTACTTC.

The rearrangement joins TRBV28 to TRBJ2-7; D is perhaps TRBD1 or TRBD2 (5 bases each). CDR1 and CDR2 from the germline V gene are MDHEN and SYDVKM. Between the trimmed V and J ends, which lost 10 bases and 2 bases, there was a span of 12 bases. CDR3 length: 12 amino acids. CDR3 in DNA: TGTGCCATCCGGGACGGGACCTACGAGCAGTACTTC. Amino acid sequence: CAIRDGTYEQYF.

The chain is built from TRBV6-1 and TRBJ2-7; D might be TRBD2 (5 bases). Germline CDR1 MNHNS, CDR2 SASEGT. The V and J ends lost 2 bases and 6 bases respectively, with 11 bases between them. This CDR3 comprises 13 residues. CDR3 bases: TGTGCCAGCAGTGAACGAGCGGCCGTCGAGCAGTACTTC. Amino acid sequence: CASSERAAVEQYF.

This clone was seen only once. The V and J genes are TRBV10-3 and TRBJ1-1, with D possibly TRBD1 on 5 matching bases. Trimming stripped 2 bases from V and 5 bases from J, with 15 bases between. Germline V lookup: CDR1 ENHRY, CDR2 SYGVKD. The CDR3 length is 15 residues. CDR3 bases: TGTGCCATCAGTGAGGGGACTGGAGGGGTTACTGAAGCTTTCTTT. This gives the protein CAISEGTGGVTEAFF.

As DNA, the CDR3 is TGTGCCAGCAGACGGGACAGCTCCTACGAGCAGTACTTC. Amino acids: CASRRDSSYEQYF. The chain links TRBV6-5 to TRBJ2-7, with 7 bases identical to TRBD1. V lost 6 bases to trimming and J lost 0 bases; unmatched junction nucleotides: 2. The CDR3 has 13 residues. Germline CDR1 MNHEY, CDR2 SVGAGI.

This chain links TRBV5-1 with TRBJ2-7; the match to TRBD1 covers 7 bases. Germline V gives CDR1 SGHRS, CDR2 YFSETQ. The J segment lost 0 bases and the V segment lost 1 base, leaving 4 bases of the junction unmatched. CDR3 length: 15 residues. The CDR3 bases are TGCGCCAGCAGCTTGAGTTGGGACAGCTCCTACGAGCAGTACTTC. Amino acids: CASSLSWDSSYEQYF.

The chain uses TRBV7-2 and TRBJ1-4; 9 bases agree with TRBD1. The germline gives CDR1 SGHTA, CDR2 FQGNSA. V was clipped by 5 bases and J by 8 bases; unmatched bases: 6. CDR3 size: 14 residues. CDR3 amino acids: CASSPGQGGEKLFF. DNA for the CDR3: TGTGCCAGCAGCCCGGGACAGGGAGGCGAAAAACTGTTTTTT.

The chain combines TRBV7-2 with TRBJ1-2; D not resolved. This CDR3 region has 15 residues. Germline lookup yields CDR1 SGHTA and CDR2 FQGNSA. V dropped 0 bases and J dropped 5 bases, with 13 bases sitting between them. The CDR3 is CASSLALLPDYGYTF. CDR3 nucleotides: TGTGCCAGCAGCTTAGCCCTGTTACCGGATTATGGCTACACCTTC.

This clone was seen a handful of times. V gene TRBV14 combines with J gene TRBJ1-6, with D possibly matching TRBD1 (6 bases). Trimming left V 4 bases short and J 7 bases short, with 14 bases between. This CDR3 spans 15 amino acids. CDR1 is SGHDN and CDR2 is FVKESK in the germline V gene. The CDR3 DNA reads TGTGCCAGCAGCCTATCACAGGGCCAAAATTCACCCCTCCACTTT. It codes for CASSLSQGQNSPLHF.

This clone is medium-sized (0.01 to 0.1%) in the sample. This chain uses TRBV19 with TRBJ1-2, with 9 positions matching TRBD1. This CDR3 is 14 amino acids long. Per the germline V gene, CDR1 is LNHDA and CDR2 is SQIVND (reference sequence). V was pared by 3 bases and J by 6 bases, with 5 bases of the junction left unmatched. The CDR3, as DNA: TGTGCCAGTAGTATGATTGGGACAGGGAATGGCTACACCTTC. It translates to CASSMIGTGNGYTF.

This chain connects TRBV23-1 to TRBJ2-3; no clear D. TRBV23-1 is designated an ORF whose function remains uncertain. CDR3 size: 16 residues. Trimming removed 0 bases at V and 2 bases at J, with 12 bases between. CDR3 sequence: CASSQSGTSFTDTQYF. The CDR3 nucleotides are TGCGCCAGCAGTCAATCGGGCACGTCGTTCACAGATACGCAGTATTTT.

The sample holds a few counts of this clone. The rearrangement joins TRBV11-2 to TRBJ1-1; 7 bases agree with TRBD1. Germline values: CDR1 SGHAT, CDR2 FQNNGV. This CDR3 has 11 residues. The V and J ends lost 5 bases and 8 bases, in that order; junction bases with no gene match: 2. CDR3 sequence reads: CASSPDREAFF. The DNA for the CDR3 is TGTGCCAGCAGCCCGGACAGGGAAGCTTTCTTT.

This clone was seen a few times. V and J are TRBV19 and TRBJ1-4; weak D call: TRBD1 (5 bases). This CDR3 comprises 15 residues. V was trimmed by 5 bases and J by 8 bases, leaving 18 bases between them. Per germline, CDR1 LNHDA and CDR2 SQIVND (reference sequence). Here the CDR3 reads CASSGGEMPREKLFF. CDR3 bases: TGTGCCAGTAGTGGAGGGGAAATGCCCCGGGAAAAACTGTTTTTT.

This clone appeared a few times. The gene calls are TRBV30 and TRBJ2-1; 7 bases match TRBD2. V was clipped by 4 bases and J by 6 bases; unmatched bases: 3. Germline CDR1 is GTSNPN and CDR2 is SVGIG (reference sequence). This CDR3 has 12 amino acids. The CDR3 DNA follows: TGTGCCTGGATGGGCGGGGGCAATGAGCAGTTCTTC. It yields the protein CAWMGGGNEQFF.

This sequence joins TRBV10-3 and TRBJ1-4, with 9 bases aligning to TRBD1. The V gene end was trimmed by 8 bases and the J gene end by 5 bases; junction bases not matched to a gene: 0. Germline values: CDR1 ENHRY, CDR2 SYGVKD. The CDR3 runs 12 residues. The CDR3 protein is CAIGQGNEKLFF. In nucleotides, the CDR3 is TGTGCCATCGGACAGGGGAATGAAAAACTGTTTTTT.

V is TRBV6-1 and J is TRBJ2-7; perhaps TRBD2 as D (6 bases). The CDR3 contains 18 residues. The V end was cut by 2 bases, the J end by 8 bases, with 28 bases between. Germline V lookup: CDR1 MNHNS, CDR2 SASEGT. CDR3 region: CASSELGQRWGDRTQQYF. The CDR3 DNA sequence: TGTGCCAGCAGTGAATTGGGTCAGAGGTGGGGGGACCGGACACAGCAGTACTTC.

The chain has TRBV7-9 and TRBJ1-1; tentatively, D is TRBD1 (5 bases). V lost 5 bases and J lost 7, with 17 bases in between. This CDR3 has 14 residues. Germline V CDR1 and CDR2: SEHNR, FQNEAQ (reference sequence). CDR3: CASSLGTPPFEAFF. The CDR3 DNA is TGTGCCAGCAGCCTAGGGACGCCTCCTTTTGAAGCTTTCTTT. Drawing the rest from reference TRBV7-9 and TRBJ1-1, the complete variable domain is DTGVSQNPRHKITKRGQNVTFRCDPISEHNRLYWYRQTLGQGPEFLTYFQNEAQLEKSRLLSDRFSAERPKGSFSTLEIQRTEQGDSAMYLCASSLGTPPFEAFFGQGTRLTVV.

The V call is TRBV29-1, the J call TRBJ1-4; D gene ambiguous. CDR3 length: 13 residues. Trimming took 4 bases from V and 6 from J, leaving 12 bases between them. Germline-derived CDR1 and CDR2 are SQVTM and ANQGSEA. In DNA, the CDR3 is TGCAGCGTTGCGGGTTGGGGAGATGAAAAACTGTTTTTT. Its translation: CSVAGWGDEKLFF.

This clone showed up just a few times. The chain is built from TRBV6-1 and TRBJ1-5; perhaps TRBD1 as D (5 bases). The germline V gene encodes CDR1 MNHNS and CDR2 SASEGT. V was cut by 1 base and J by 3 bases, with 7 bases left in between. This CDR3 region has 14 residues. In DNA, the CDR3 is TGTGCCAGCAGTGAAGGGGGGTTCAATCAGCCCCAGCATTTT. Translation: CASSEGGFNQPQHF.

V usage is TRBV9 and J usage is TRBJ1-4; D remains ambiguous. Germline V gene sequence: CDR1 SGDLS, CDR2 YYNGEE. This CDR3 spans 18 amino acids. The V end was cut by 0 bases, the J end by 7 bases, with 22 bases between. The CDR3 is CASSVEPQSGARGEKLFF. As DNA, the CDR3 is TGTGCCAGCAGCGTAGAACCCCAATCGGGCGCGCGTGGTGAAAAACTGTTTTTT.

V usage is TRBV6-1 and J usage is TRBJ2-1, with D uncertain. The CDR3 runs 10 residues. The V gene's germline CDR1 is MNHNS and CDR2 SASEGT. Trimming left V 1 base short and J 9 bases short, with 1 base between. Written as DNA, the CDR3 is TGTGCCAGCAGTGAAGTTGAGCAGTTCTTC. Its translation is CASSEVEQFF.

This clone was seen a few times. The V and J genes are TRBV4-2 and TRBJ1-2, with 10 bases that match TRBD1. Trimming removed 1 base from V and 6 bases from J; junction bases left unmatched: 2. The CDR3 runs to 14 residues. Germline V gives CDR1 LGHNA, CDR2 YNFKEQ. The CDR3 sequence is CASSQVGTGDGYTF. CDR3 coding DNA: TGTGCCAGCAGCCAAGTAGGGACAGGGGATGGCTACACCTTC.

Only one count was recorded for this clone. The V gene is TRBV27, the J gene TRBJ2-5; D may match TRBD1 or TRBD2 (5 bases each). V lost 4 bases and J lost 0, with 12 bases in between. This CDR3 is 15 amino acids long. From germline, CDR1 is MNHEY and CDR2 SMNVEV (reference sequence). DNA for the CDR3: TGTGCCAGCAGTTCCCTAGCAGGGTACCAAGAGACCCAGTACTTC. Protein sequence: CASSSLAGYQETQYF.